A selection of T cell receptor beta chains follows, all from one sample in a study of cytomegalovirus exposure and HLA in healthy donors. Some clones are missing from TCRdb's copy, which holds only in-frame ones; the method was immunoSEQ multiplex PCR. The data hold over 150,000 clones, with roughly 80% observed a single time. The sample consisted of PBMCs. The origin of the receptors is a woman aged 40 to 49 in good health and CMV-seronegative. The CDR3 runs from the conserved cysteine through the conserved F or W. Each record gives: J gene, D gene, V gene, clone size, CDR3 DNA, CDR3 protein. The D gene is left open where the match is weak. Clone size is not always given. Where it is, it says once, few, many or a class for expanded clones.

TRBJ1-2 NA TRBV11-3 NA TGTGCCAGCAGCTCCCGGTCTCAAGGGGACTATGGCTACACCTTC CASSSRSQGDYGYTF
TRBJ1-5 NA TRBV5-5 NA TGTGCCAGCAGCTCGGATCAGCCCCAGCATTTT CASSSDQPQHF
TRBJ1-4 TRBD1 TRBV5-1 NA TGCGCCAGTGGGGACAGGGCCGATGAAAAACTGTTTTTT CASGDRADEKLFF
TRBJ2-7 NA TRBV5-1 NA TGCGCCAGCAGCTTGGCCCCTCCCGTCTCCTACGAGCAGTACTTC CASSLAPPVSYEQYF
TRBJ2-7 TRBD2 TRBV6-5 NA TGTGCCAGCAGTCCGGGACTAGCGGGTTACTACGAGCAGTACTTC CASSPGLAGYYEQYF
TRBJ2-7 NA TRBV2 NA TGTGCCAGCAGAGAGACCGGGTCCATCTACGAGCAGTACTTC CASRETGSIYEQYF
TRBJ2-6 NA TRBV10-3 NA TGTGCCATCAGTGACCCAGGGTCCCCTGGGGCCAACGTCCTGACTTTC CAISDPGSPGANVLTF
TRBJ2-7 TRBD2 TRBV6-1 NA TGTGCCAGCAGGAACATAGCGGGTCGGCTCGAGCAGTACTTC CASRNIAGRLEQYF
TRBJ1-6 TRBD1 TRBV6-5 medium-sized TGTGCCAGCAGTTGGGGGACAGGGCAGACACCCCTCCACTTT CASSWGTGQTPLHF
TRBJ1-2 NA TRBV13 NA TGTGCCAGCAGCTTCTCTAACTATGGCTACACCTTC CASSFSNYGYTF
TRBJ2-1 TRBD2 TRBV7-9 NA TGTGCCAGCAGTCCAGCGGGGTCCTTTTACAATGAGCAGTTCTTC CASSPAGSFYNEQFF
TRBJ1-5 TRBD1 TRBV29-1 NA TGCAGCGTCCGAGACAGGGGGTTTGGTCAGCCCCAGCATTTT CSVRDRGFGQPQHF
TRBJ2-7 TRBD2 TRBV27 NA TGTGCCAACGGGACTAGCGGGGTAACCTACGAGCAGTACTTC CANGTSGVTYEQYF
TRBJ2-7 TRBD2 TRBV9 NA TGTGCCAGCAGCGTGAGGGACTACTCCTACGAGCAGTACTTC CASSVRDYSYEQYF
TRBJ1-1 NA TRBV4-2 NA TGTGCCAGCAGCCAAGGGCAGGGGCCGAACACTGAAGCTTTCTTT CASSQGQGPNTEAFF